This record concerns one T cell receptor (beta chain) sequence. This sample is drawn from a study of blood T cell repertoires in COVID-19. J lost 5 bases, V lost 1 base, and 8 bases had no gene match. Per the germline V gene, CDR1 is SGHRS and CDR2 is YFSETQ. The CDR3 loop spans 16 amino acids. Repertoires were generated with immunoSEQ multiplex PCR, while TCRdb's copy carries only in-frame clones and drops some. The sample holds some 110,000 clones; 90% are singletons and the top ten take approximately 1.7%. Sequencing used peripheral blood. The rearrangement uses TRBV5-1 and TRBJ2-3, with 9 bases that match TRBD2. This TCR derives from a human donor with active COVID-19. The donor label of this sample is uncertain. The CDR3 spells CASSLSSGGPGDTQYF. CDR3 DNA: TGCGCCAGCAGCTTGAGTAGCGGGGGTCCCGGAGATACGCAGTATTTT.